The 17 T cell receptor beta chains below all came from one sample that was sequenced in a study of T cell changes during pregnancy in multiple sclerosis. The repertoire was sequenced with immunoSEQ multiplex PCR; TCRdb's copy has only in-frame clones and lacks some. This repertoire shows 100,000 to 130,000 clones, 80% to 95% found once; its top ten account for more than 0.65%. This specimen was peripheral blood, taken in the third trimester of pregnancy. These receptor sequences come from a female donor in good health, enrolled as a control in a pregnancy study.

The chain joins TRBV4-1 to TRBJ1-1; D is undetermined. The CDR3 extends over 13 amino acids. Trimming shortened V by 0 bases and J by 4 bases, and 6 bases separated the two germline ends. The germline CDR1 and CDR2 sequences are MGHRA and YSYEKL. CDR3: CASSQDPGTEAFF. The CDR3 DNA is TGCGCCAGCAGCCAAGATCCGGGCACTGAAGCTTTCTTT.

This chain uses TRBV7-6 with TRBJ1-1; D remains unclear. V gave up 1 base and J gave up 1 base, with 10 bases separating them. This CDR3 is built from 15 residues. CDR1 SGHVS and CDR2 FNYEAQ come from the germline V gene. In DNA form, the CDR3 reads TGTGCCAGCAGCTTAGAAGTAGTCCAGAACACTGAAGCTTTCTTT. This gives the protein CASSLEVVQNTEAFF.

This sequence joins TRBV30 and TRBJ1-1, with D possibly being TRBD1 (6 bases). In germline, CDR1 is GTSNPN, CDR2 SVGIG (reference sequence). The CDR3 spans 14 residues. Trimming pared 3 bases from V and 4 bases from J, leaving 15 bases between. The CDR3 here is CAWSPTRGSTEAFF. The CDR3 nucleotides read TGTGCCTGGAGCCCGACCAGGGGCAGCACTGAAGCTTTCTTT. Drawing the rest from reference TRBV30 and TRBJ1-1, the complete variable domain is SQTIHQWPATLVQPVGSPLSLECTVEGTSNPNLYWYRQAAGRGLQLLFYSVGIGQISSEVPQNLSASRPQDRQFILSSKKLLLSDSGFYLCAWSPTRGSTEAFFGQGTRLTVV.

This rearrangement joins TRBV7-2 to TRBJ1-2; TRBD1 is a possible D gene (6 bases). Trimming removed 5 bases from V and 8 bases from J, with 21 bases in between. The CDR3 totals 15 residues. Germline V lookup: CDR1 SGHTA, CDR2 FQGNSA. The CDR3 sequence is CASSRISTGTRGYTF. The CDR3, as DNA: TGTGCCAGCAGCCGAATCAGTACAGGGACCAGGGGCTACACCTTC.

V is TRBV4-3 and J is TRBJ1-1; D is ambiguous. This CDR3 has 14 amino acids. V was shortened by 0 bases and J by 7 bases, with 12 bases between the two germline ends. Germline loops: CDR1 LGHNA, CDR2 YSLEER. CDR3 DNA: TGCGCCAGCAGCCAAGATTCGGGGTATGGTGAAGCTTTCTTT. This encodes CASSQDSGYGEAFF.

Here the CDR3 DNA reads TGTGCCAGCTCACCATCGGGGGGTCCAGAGACCCAGTACTTC. Translation: CASSPSGGPETQYF. V and J are TRBV18 and TRBJ2-5; TRBD2 matches 7 bases. The CDR3 has 14 amino acids. Unmatched junction bases numbered 4, after V lost 2 bases and J lost 4 bases. Germline values: CDR1 KGHSH, CDR2 LQKENI. The complete variable domain, with remaining parts taken from reference TRBV18 and TRBJ2-5, reads NAGVMQNPRHLVRRRGQEARLRCSPMKGHSHVYWYRQLPEEGLKFMVYLQKENIIDESGMPKERFSAEFPKEGPSILRIQQVVRGDSAAYFCASSPSGGPETQYFGPGTRLLVL.

The gene calls are TRBV7-3 and TRBJ1-1; D not certain. The length of the CDR3 is 12 residues. The germline V and J ends were trimmed by 5 bases and 1 base, with 5 bases remaining between them. Germline assignment: CDR1 SGHTA and CDR2 FQGTGA. The CDR3 DNA sequence: TGTGCCAGCAGCGCAGGGAACACTGAAGCTTTCTTT. Protein: CASSAGNTEAFF.

The chain joins TRBV7-2 to TRBJ2-1, with 8 bases lining up with TRBD2. V lost 5 bases to trimming and J lost 0 bases; unmatched junction nucleotides: 6. The length of the CDR3 is 16 residues. In germline, CDR1 is SGHTA, CDR2 FQGNSA. The CDR3 loop reads CASSPQSGGSYNEQFF. In DNA, the CDR3 is TGTGCCAGCAGCCCCCAAAGCGGGGGCTCCTACAATGAGCAGTTCTTC.

The chain recombines TRBV30 with TRBJ2-1; no reliable D call. Germline CDR1 and CDR2: GTSNPN and SVGIG (reference sequence). This CDR3 spans 11 amino acids. With 1 base removed from V and 13 bases from J, the gap between germline ends came to 11 bases. CDR3 region: CAWSGGNEQFF. CDR3 DNA: TGTGCCTGGAGTGGCGGAAACGAACAGTTCTTC.

The chain couples TRBV5-1 to TRBJ1-5; D is perhaps TRBD1 (6 bases). CDR3 length: 14 amino acids. Per germline, CDR1 SGHRS and CDR2 YFSETQ. V lost 7 bases to trimming and J lost 3 bases, with 14 bases between them. The CDR3 here is CASSEGTYNQPQHF. The CDR3 DNA is TGCGCCAGCTCTGAGGGGACATACAATCAGCCCCAGCATTTT.

This clone has a single count. The chain carries TRBV4-2 and TRBJ1-2, with D maybe TRBD1 (6 bases). Looked up from germline, CDR1 is LGHNA and CDR2 is YNFKEQ. The CDR3 has 14 amino acids. Trimming took 0 bases from V and 4 from J, leaving 9 bases between them. As DNA, the CDR3 is TGTGCCAGCAGCCAAGATCTAGGGGGCTATGGCTACACCTTC. Its translation is CASSQDLGGYGYTF.

The DNA for the CDR3 is TGTGCCAGCAGCCAAAGAGGCCAGGGTAATCAGCCCCAGCATTTT. Its translation: CASSQRGQGNQPQHF. V gene TRBV16 combines with J gene TRBJ1-5, with D possibly matching TRBD1 (5 bases). This CDR3 region has 15 residues. The V gene's germline CDR1 is KGHSY and CDR2 FQNENV. Between the trimmed V and J ends, which lost 2 bases and 4 bases, there was a span of 12 bases. Using reference TRBV16 and TRBJ1-5 for the parts outside the CDR3, the full variable domain is GEEVAQTPKHLVRGEGQKAKLYCAPIKGHSYVFWYQQVLKNEFKFLISFQNENVFDETGMPKERFSAKCLPNSPCSLEIQATKLEDSAVYFCASSQRGQGNQPQHFGDGTRLSIL.

This clone occurred once. The chain joins TRBV18 to TRBJ1-1, with D possibly matching TRBD1 (6 bases). There are 15 residues in the CDR3. With 4 bases removed from V and 3 bases from J, the gap between germline ends came to 15 bases. Germline V gene data show CDR1 as KGHSH and CDR2 as LQKENI. The CDR3 sequence: CASSLTGTLDTEAFF. Written as DNA, the CDR3 is TGTGCCAGCTCACTTACAGGGACCTTGGACACTGAAGCTTTCTTT.

The chain employs TRBV7-9 and TRBJ1-3, with D unresolved. Germline lookup yields CDR1 SEHNR and CDR2 FQNEAQ (reference sequence). The ends were cut back, 5 bases at V and 3 bases at J, with 17 bases in the middle. There are 16 residues in the CDR3. CDR3 sequence: CASSPRLRESGNTIYF. CDR3 nucleotides: TGTGCCAGCAGCCCTCGCCTTCGGGAGAGTGGAAACACCATATATTTT.

The chain has TRBV7-2 and TRBJ2-2; tentatively, D is TRBD2 (7 bases). This CDR3 has 16 residues. Germline assignment: CDR1 SGHTA and CDR2 FQGNSA. Trimming took 4 bases from V and 4 from J, leaving 16 bases between them. CDR3 loop: CASSSLGGAGTGELFF. Here the CDR3 DNA reads TGTGCCAGCAGCTCGTTAGGGGGGGCCGGCACCGGGGAGCTGTTTTTT.

This chain links TRBV25-1 with TRBJ2-7, with D possibly matching TRBD2 (6 bases). The CDR3 has 13 amino acids. Trimming took off 6 bases at V and 4 bases at J, with 13 bases between the two ends. Germline CDR1 is MGHDK and CDR2 is SYGVNS. The CDR3 DNA sequence: TGTGCCAGCAGGAACACCGGGACTTACGAGCAGTACTTC. It is translated as CASRNTGTYEQYF.

V and J are TRBV4-3 and TRBJ2-2; 12 bases are shared with TRBD2. The V gene's germline CDR1 is LGHNA and CDR2 YSLEER. Unmatched junction bases numbered 5, after V lost 0 bases and J lost 3 bases. CDR3 length: 18 residues. The CDR3 DNA reads TGCGCCAGCAGCCAAGATAAACTAGCGGGGGGTTACACCGGGGAGCTGTTTTTT. Its protein product is CASSQDKLAGGYTGELFF.